What follows are 25 T cell receptor beta chains derived from one specimen sequenced in a study of PD-1 blockade in mismatch repair-deficient tumors. The method was immunoSEQ multiplex PCR; TCRdb's version includes in-frame clones alone and lacks a portion of them. This sample has fewer than 100,000 clones, with more than 65% found just once. Material: peripheral blood, obtained 12 weeks after starting pembrolizumab. The receptors here all came from an adult with mismatch repair-deficient cancer.

J is TRBJ2-2 and V is TRBV7-2; D remains unclear. The CDR3 loop spans 15 amino acids. The V gene lost 2 bases and the J gene lost 2 bases, with 9 bases spanning the gap. Germline assignment: CDR1 SGHTA and CDR2 FQGNSA. The DNA for the CDR3 is TGTGCCAGCAGCTTAAGAGTACTTAACACCGGGGAGCTGTTTTTT. Translated: CASSLRVLNTGELFF.

This clone was observed a single time. The chain joins TRBV6-1 to TRBJ2-5; the D gene could be TRBD1 or TRBD2 (5 bases each). This CDR3 has 13 amino acids. V was trimmed by 5 bases and J by 3 bases, leaving 10 bases between them. The germline CDR1 and CDR2 sequences are MNHNS and SASEGT. CDR3 sequence: CASSRDLEETQYF. For the CDR3, the DNA is TGTGCCAGCAGTCGGGACCTAGAAGAGACCCAGTACTTC.

A note on this clone: The junction and the germline gene differ at one end; a read error may be behind it. The chain is built from TRBV7-7 and TRBJ2-2; 10 bases line up with TRBD2. The CDR3 runs to 14 residues. Germline values: CDR1 SSHAT, CDR2 FNYEAQ (reference sequence). The CDR3 reads CASSSGLADGELFF. CDR3 nucleotide sequence: TGTGCTAGCAGCTCCGGACTAGCGGACGGGGAGCTGTTTTTT.

The chain is built from TRBV19 and TRBJ2-3, with 13 bases matching TRBD2. The V and J ends lost 5 bases and 3 bases, in that order; junction bases with no gene match: 5. This CDR3 has 16 residues. Germline lookup yields CDR1 LNHDA and CDR2 SQIVND (reference sequence). CDR3 protein: CASSLLAGGGTDTQYF. The CDR3 DNA sequence: TGTGCCAGTAGTCTACTAGCGGGAGGGGGTACAGATACGCAGTATTTT.

The chain is built from TRBV5-6 and TRBJ2-1; D is ambiguous. This CDR3 comprises 17 residues. V lost 0 bases and J 0 bases, leaving 13 bases between the germline ends. The germline V gene encodes CDR1 SGHDT and CDR2 YYEEEE. DNA for the CDR3: TGTGCCAGCAGCTTGGAAGTGAAGTCGAGCTCCTACAATGAGCAGTTCTTC. This translates into CASSLEVKSSSYNEQFF. Based on the CDR3 plus reference TRBV5-6 and TRBJ2-1, the full variable domain is DAGVTQSPTHLIKTRGQQVTLRCSPKSGHDTVSWYQQALGQGPQFIFQYYEEEERQRGNFPDRFSGHQFPNYSSELNVNALLLGDSALYLCASSLEVKSSSYNEQFFGPGTRLTVL.

V usage is TRBV23-1 and J usage is TRBJ2-1, with TRBD1 matching 10 bases. TRBV23-1 is an open reading frame whose function is uncertain. V lost 3 bases to trimming and J lost 8 bases; unmatched junction nucleotides: 7. This CDR3 region has 15 residues. The CDR3 sequence: CASSHRDRGGHEQFF. The CDR3 DNA reads TGCGCCAGCAGTCATCGGGACAGGGGAGGGCATGAGCAGTTCTTC.

This CDR3 reads CASSARANTEAFF. DNA for the CDR3: TGTGCCAGCAGTGCCCGGGCGAACACTGAAGCTTTCTTT. This sequence joins TRBV6-4 and TRBJ1-1; no clear D. V lost 4 bases to trimming and J lost 1 base, with 7 bases between them. The CDR3 loop spans 13 amino acids. Germline V CDR1 and CDR2: MRHNA, SNTAGT.

This clone was seen only a few times. The V and J genes are TRBV4-1 and TRBJ2-7; D not resolved. Trimming removed 1 base at V and 2 bases at J, with 12 bases between. Germline loops: CDR1 MGHRA, CDR2 YSYEKL. This CDR3 has 15 amino acids. In nucleotides, the CDR3 is TGCGCCAGCAGCCAAGGGACCCAACTCCCCTACGAGCAGTACTTC. The encoded protein is CASSQGTQLPYEQYF.

The CDR3 sequence: CASSVGQKKGETQYF. CDR3 coding DNA: TGTGCCAGCAGCGTAGGCCAGAAGAAAGGAGAGACCCAGTACTTC. V gene TRBV9 combines with J gene TRBJ2-5; no definite D call. V was pared by 0 bases and J by 4 bases, with 13 bases between. Looked up from germline, CDR1 is SGDLS and CDR2 is YYNGEE. The CDR3 is made up of 15 amino acids. The full variable domain, in which reference TRBV9 and TRBJ2-5 provide the parts outside the CDR3, is DSGVTQTPKHLITATGQRVTLRCSPRSGDLSVYWYQQSLDQGLQFLIQYYNGEERAKGNILERFSAQQFPDLHSELNLSSLELGDSALYFCASSVGQKKGETQYFGPGTRLLVL.

The rearrangement uses TRBV18 and TRBJ1-3, with a weak D call TRBD1 (5 bases). Germline lookup yields CDR1 KGHSH and CDR2 LQKENI. This CDR3 has 16 residues. Trimming shortened V by 0 bases and J by 2 bases, and 11 bases separated the two germline ends. This chain's CDR3 is CASSPPGRVTGNTIYF. The CDR3 DNA sequence: TGTGCCAGCTCACCACCGGGCAGGGTAACTGGAAACACCATATATTTT.

The genes are TRBV27 and TRBJ2-7; 8 bases map to TRBD2. CDR1 and CDR2 (germline): MNHEY, SMNVEV (reference sequence). Germline trimming cut 7 bases from V and 3 bases from J; bases unmatched to any gene: 5. The CDR3 consists of 13 residues. CDR3 DNA sequence: TGTGCCAGCATTAGGACTAGCCGCTACGAGCAGTACTTC. Translated: CASIRTSRYEQYF.

In its sample, this clone was seen a few times. The CDR3 DNA follows: TGTGCCAGCAGAGGGACAGGGGGGTACTATGGCTACACCTTC. Protein sequence: CASRGTGGYYGYTF. The chain recombines TRBV6-5 with TRBJ1-2; 11 bases agree with TRBD1. There are 14 residues in the CDR3. V lost 6 bases and J lost 3; bases outside the gene matches: 3. Germline assignment: CDR1 MNHEY and CDR2 SVGAGI.

In DNA form, the CDR3 reads TGTGCCAGCAGTTTATGGGACTATGGCTACACCTTC. It encodes CASSLWDYGYTF. This sequence joins TRBV28 and TRBJ1-2, with D uncertain. Germline V gene data show CDR1 as MDHEN and CDR2 as SYDVKM. V lost 0 bases and J lost 3, with 2 bases in between. This CDR3 spans 12 amino acids.

The sample holds a few counts of this clone. This rearrangement joins TRBV6-1 to TRBJ1-2; D is uncertain. V lost 6 bases and J lost 8, with 13 bases in between. Germline V CDR1 and CDR2: MNHNS, SASEGT. The CDR3 extends over 12 amino acids. CDR3 sequence reads: CASRGRHGGYTF. The CDR3 bases are TGTGCCAGCAGGGGCAGGCACGGGGGCTACACCTTC.

The DNA for the CDR3 is TGTGCCACCAATCAGTGGGGACAGGGTGAAGAGACCCAGTACTTC. Residues: CATNQWGQGEETQYF. V gene TRBV15 combines with J gene TRBJ2-5; 9 bases map to TRBD1. CDR3 length equals 15 residues. The V segment lost 7 bases and the J segment 3 bases; nucleotides outside the gene matches: 9. The germline V gene has CDR1 LNHNV and CDR2 YYDKDF (reference sequence).

In the case of this clone: The same CDR3 is also encoded by other DNA sequences in this sample. J is TRBJ2-7 and V is TRBV9, with 7 bases aligning to TRBD1. V was clipped by 0 bases and J by 7 bases; unmatched bases: 4. This CDR3 spans 13 amino acids. Per the germline V gene, CDR1 is SGDLS and CDR2 is YYNGEE. CDR3 sequence (DNA): TGTGCCAGCAGCGTAGGACAGGGCGGGGAGCAGTACTTC. It translates to CASSVGQGGEQYF.

The chain employs TRBV6-1 and TRBJ1-4; D gene uncertain. The germline V gene has CDR1 MNHNS and CDR2 SASEGT. The V end lost 3 bases, the J end lost 8 bases, and 13 bases lay between the germline ends. The CDR3 loop spans 14 amino acids. For the CDR3, the DNA is TGTGCCAGCAGTGAGATATCTTCGGGGGAAAAACTGTTTTTT. As protein: CASSEISSGEKLFF.

The rearrangement joins TRBV18 to TRBJ2-1, with D uncertain. This CDR3 region has 12 residues. The germline gives CDR1 KGHSH, CDR2 LQKENI. V lost 1 base and J lost 10, with 8 bases in between. The chain's CDR3 is CASSPLTDEQFF. DNA for the CDR3: TGTGCCAGCTCACCACTGACGGACGAGCAGTTCTTC.

The gene calls are TRBV5-1 and TRBJ2-5; 9 bases match TRBD1. V trimming: 4 bases; J trimming: 2 bases; junction bases outside the gene matches: 12. The V gene's germline CDR1 is SGHRS and CDR2 YFSETQ. CDR3 length: 17 residues. The CDR3 region is CASSGKAGTGSQETQYF. The CDR3 coding sequence is TGCGCCAGCAGCGGAAAAGCCGGGACAGGGTCTCAAGAGACCCAGTACTTC.

J is TRBJ1-2 and V is TRBV6-6; TRBD1 might be the D (5 bases). The CDR3 runs to 13 residues. Trimming shortened V by 4 bases and J by 4 bases, and 10 bases separated the two germline ends. Germline V gene data show CDR1 as MNHNY and CDR2 as SVGAGI (reference sequence). The CDR3 DNA follows: TGTGCCAGCAGTTTGGGGCAGACCTATGGCTACACCTTC. It specifies CASSLGQTYGYTF.

This chain joins TRBV30 and TRBJ2-1; perhaps TRBD2 as D (6 bases). V lost 5 bases and J 10 bases, leaving 12 bases between the germline ends. Germline assignment: CDR1 GTSNPN and CDR2 SVGIG (reference sequence). This CDR3 contains 11 residues. The CDR3 DNA follows: TGTGCCTGGTTAGCGGTAAGAGAGCAGTTCTTC. Its translation: CAWLAVREQFF.

The V gene is TRBV1, the J gene TRBJ2-4; TRBD1 is the table's D call and was not checked against the DNA. TRBV1 represents a pseudogene. The CDR3 consists of 18 residues. CDR3 in amino acids: CTSSQNRAGPRSKNIQYF. In nucleotides, the CDR3 is TGCACCAGCAGCCAAAATCGGGCAGGGCCAAGGTCCAAAAACATTCAGTACTTC.

The chain employs TRBV7-2 and TRBJ2-1; D gene ambiguous. Trimming removed 1 base from V and 8 bases from J, with 15 bases in between. The germline V gene has CDR1 SGHTA and CDR2 FQGNSA. This CDR3 is 15 amino acids long. In DNA form, the CDR3 reads TGTGCCAGCAGCTTAGAAGTGACAAGGGTTCATGAGCAGTTCTTC. It is translated as CASSLEVTRVHEQFF. Full variable domain (remainder filled in from reference TRBV7-2 and TRBJ2-1): GAGVSQSPSNKVTEKGKDVELRCDPISGHTALYWYRQSLGQGLEFLIYFQGNSAPDKSGLPSDRFSAERTGGSVSTLTIQRTQQEDSAVYLCASSLEVTRVHEQFFGPGTRLTVL.

The rearrangement uses TRBV6-1 and TRBJ2-3; TRBD1 might be the D (6 bases). Germline assignment: CDR1 MNHNS and CDR2 SASEGT. V lost 11 bases and J lost 3, with 12 bases in between. The CDR3 has 12 residues. The CDR3 protein is CAARGVTDTQYF. The CDR3, as DNA: TGTGCCGCCAGGGGAGTAACAGATACGCAGTATTTT.

The chain uses TRBV30 and TRBJ1-1; possibly TRBD1 for D (5 bases). The CDR3 consists of 12 residues. Germline values: CDR1 GTSNPN, CDR2 SVGIG (reference sequence). Trimming took 3 bases from V and 3 from J, leaving 8 bases between them. CDR3 in DNA: TGTGCCTGGAGCCAGGGAGACACTGAAGCTTTCTTT. Translating gives CAWSQGDTEAFF. The full variable domain, with the rest looked up from reference TRBV30 and TRBJ1-1, is SQTIHQWPATLVQPVGSPLSLECTVEGTSNPNLYWYRQAAGRGLQLLFYSVGIGQISSEVPQNLSASRPQDRQFILSSKKLLLSDSGFYLCAWSQGDTEAFFGQGTRLTVV.